This T cell receptor beta chain is drawn from a study of beta chain features in type 1 diabetes. Overall study results and limits: Resolution of whether HLA type affects TCRB rearrangement was not achieved here. TCRB CDR3s from Type 1 diabetes patients were moderately but significantly shorter in all four CD4+ subsets.

In germline, CDR1 is MDHEN, CDR2 SYDVKM. The CDR3 runs to 14 residues. V was clipped by 4 bases and J by 4 bases; unmatched bases: 2. Since all of the isolated RNA was reverse transcribed, expressed TCRB transcripts were what got sequenced. Roughly 3.6 million reads were obtained on average from naive, central memory and regulatory T cell samples. Repertoires were generated with immunoSEQ multiplex PCR, while TCRdb's copy carries only in-frame clones and drops some. The table has some 360,000 clones, 8.5% to 10% seen once. This clone appeared many times. Its antigen is unidentified. Researchers reported sorting CD4+ naive, central memory, regulatory and stem cell-like memory cells via CD45RO/CCR7/CD25/CD127/CD95/CD27.

The TCR comes from a man younger than 40 with type 1 diabetes. Source material: central memory CD4+ T cells from blood. V is TRBV28 and J is TRBJ2-4; 9 bases are shared with TRBD2. The CDR3 DNA is TGTGCCAGCAGTTGGACTAGCGTGAAAAACATTCAGTACTTC. Translating gives CASSWTSVKNIQYF. The whole variable domain, filled in from reference TRBV28 and TRBJ2-4, reads DVKVTQSSRYLVKRTGEKVFLECVQDMDHENMFWYRQDPGLGLRLIYFSYDVKMKEKGDIPEGYSVSREKKERFSLILESASTNQTSMYLCASSWTSVKNIQYFGAGTRLSVL.